This section outlines one T cell receptor (beta chain) sequence together with its context. The data belong to a study of shared clonotypes between healthy human individuals. Naive CD8 cells, CD45RO-negative and positively selected for CCR7, excluded terminally differentiated effector memory CD45RA+ cells. Germline V gives CDR1 MNHEY, CDR2 SMNVEV (reference sequence). Trimming left V 7 bases short and J 6 bases short, with 18 bases between. The CDR3 is 14 residues long. Clones were read by immunoSEQ multiplex PCR, and TCRdb kept only the in-frame ones, dropping some. The sample holds 2 million to 2.5 million clones, about 95% seen once.

The sequencing input was naive CD8+ T cells sorted from blood. This sequence originates from a man in his late teens or twenties in good health. V and J are TRBV27 and TRBJ1-2; maybe TRBD1 (6 bases). CDR3 residues: CASMISGAAHGYTF. DNA of the CDR3: TGTGCCAGCATGATTTCAGGGGCGGCCCATGGCTACACCTTC.